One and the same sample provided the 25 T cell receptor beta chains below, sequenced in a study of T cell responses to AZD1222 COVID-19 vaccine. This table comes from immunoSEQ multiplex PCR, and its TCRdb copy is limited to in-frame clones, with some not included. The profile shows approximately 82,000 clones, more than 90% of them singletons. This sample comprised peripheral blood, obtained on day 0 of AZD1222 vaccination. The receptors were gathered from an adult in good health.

The chain's CDR3 is CASSQGPNTEAFF. The DNA of the CDR3 is TGTGCCAGCAGCCAAGGGCCGAACACTGAAGCTTTCTTT. The chain recombines TRBV6-6 with TRBJ1-1; D unclear. This CDR3 spans 13 amino acids. The ends were cut back, 6 bases at V and 1 base at J, with 9 bases in the middle. The germline CDR1 and CDR2 sequences are MNHNY and SVGAGI (reference sequence).

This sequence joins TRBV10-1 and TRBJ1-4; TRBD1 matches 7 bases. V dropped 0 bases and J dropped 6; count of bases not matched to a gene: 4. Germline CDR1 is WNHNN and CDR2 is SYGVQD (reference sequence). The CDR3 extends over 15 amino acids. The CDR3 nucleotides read TGCGCCAGCAGTGAGTCTCCAGGGGGTGATGAAAAACTGTTTTTT. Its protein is CASSESPGGDEKLFF.

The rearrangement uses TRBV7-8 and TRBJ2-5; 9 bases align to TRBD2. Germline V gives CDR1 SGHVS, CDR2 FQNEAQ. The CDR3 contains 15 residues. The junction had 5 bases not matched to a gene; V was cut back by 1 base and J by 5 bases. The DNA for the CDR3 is TGTGCCAGCAGCTTAGGAGCTAGCGGGGCCGAGACCCAGTACTTC. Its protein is CASSLGASGAETQYF.

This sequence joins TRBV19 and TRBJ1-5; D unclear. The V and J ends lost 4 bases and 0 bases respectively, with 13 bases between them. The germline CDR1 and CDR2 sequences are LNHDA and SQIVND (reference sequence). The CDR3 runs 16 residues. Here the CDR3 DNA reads TGTGCCAGTAGTACCTACGGACCGAATAGCAATCAGCCCCAGCATTTT. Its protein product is CASSTYGPNSNQPQHF. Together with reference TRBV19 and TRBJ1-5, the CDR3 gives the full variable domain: DGGITQSPKYLFRKEGQNVTLSCEQNLNHDAMYWYRQDPGQGLRLIYYSQIVNDFQKGDIAEGYSVSREKKESFPLTVTSAQKNPTAFYLCASSTYGPNSNQPQHFGDGTRLSIL.

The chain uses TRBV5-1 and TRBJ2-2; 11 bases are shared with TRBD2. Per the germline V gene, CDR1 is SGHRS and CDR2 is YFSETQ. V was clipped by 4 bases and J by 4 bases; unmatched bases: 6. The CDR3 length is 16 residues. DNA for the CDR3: TGCGCCAGCAGCATCAGGACTAGCGGGTCCACCGGGGAGCTGTTTTTT. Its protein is CASSIRTSGSTGELFF.

This CDR3 is CASSGAGSLADTQYF. CDR3 in DNA: TGTGCCAGCAGCGGGGCCGGGAGTCTTGCAGATACGCAGTATTTT. J is TRBJ2-3 and V is TRBV9; possible D gene TRBD2, 6 bases. With 3 bases removed from V and 4 bases from J, the gap between germline ends came to 15 bases. The CDR3 is made up of 15 amino acids. Germline V gene sequence: CDR1 SGDLS, CDR2 YYNGEE.

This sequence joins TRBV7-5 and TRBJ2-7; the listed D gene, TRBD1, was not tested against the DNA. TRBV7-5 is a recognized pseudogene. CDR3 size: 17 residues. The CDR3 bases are TGTGCCAGAAGCTTAGCGAAGCAGGGAAGAGTGGACTACGAGCAGTACTTC. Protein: CARSLAKQGRVDYEQYF.

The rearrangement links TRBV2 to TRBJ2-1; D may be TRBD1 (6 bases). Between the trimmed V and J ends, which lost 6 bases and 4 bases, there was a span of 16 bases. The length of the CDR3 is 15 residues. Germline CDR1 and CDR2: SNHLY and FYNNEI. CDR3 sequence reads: CASSQDRLSYNEQFF. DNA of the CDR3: TGTGCCAGCAGCCAGGACAGATTAAGTTACAATGAGCAGTTCTTC.

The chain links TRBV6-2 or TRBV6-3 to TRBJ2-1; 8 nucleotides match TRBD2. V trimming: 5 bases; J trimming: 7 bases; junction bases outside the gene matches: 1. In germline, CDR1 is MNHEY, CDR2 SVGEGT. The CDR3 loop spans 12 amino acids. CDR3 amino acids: CASSRGGNEQFF. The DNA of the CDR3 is TGTGCCAGCAGTCGCGGGGGGAATGAGCAGTTCTTC.

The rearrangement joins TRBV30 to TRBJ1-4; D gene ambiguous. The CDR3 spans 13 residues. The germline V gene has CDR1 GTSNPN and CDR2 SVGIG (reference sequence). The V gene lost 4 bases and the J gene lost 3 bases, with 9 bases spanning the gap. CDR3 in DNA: TGTGCCTGGAATTACAGACCTAATGAAAAACTGTTTTTT. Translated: CAWNYRPNEKLFF.

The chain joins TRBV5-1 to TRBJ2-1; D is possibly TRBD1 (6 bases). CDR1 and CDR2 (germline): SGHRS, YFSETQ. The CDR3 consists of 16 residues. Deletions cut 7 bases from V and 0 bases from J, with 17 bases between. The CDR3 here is CASRLVRGLSYNEQFF. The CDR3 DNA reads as TGCGCCAGCCGTCTTGTCAGGGGTCTCTCCTACAATGAGCAGTTCTTC.

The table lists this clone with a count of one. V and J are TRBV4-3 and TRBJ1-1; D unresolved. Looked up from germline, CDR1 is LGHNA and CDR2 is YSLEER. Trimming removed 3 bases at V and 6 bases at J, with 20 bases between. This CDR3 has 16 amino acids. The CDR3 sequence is CASSQDENLRYAEAFF. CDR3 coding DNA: TGCGCCAGCAGCCAGGATGAAAACTTGAGGTACGCTGAAGCTTTCTTT.

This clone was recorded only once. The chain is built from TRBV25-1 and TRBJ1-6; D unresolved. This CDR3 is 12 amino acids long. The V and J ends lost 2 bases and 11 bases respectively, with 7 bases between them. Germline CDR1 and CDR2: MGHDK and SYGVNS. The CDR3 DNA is TGTGCCAGCAGTGAAGGGTTAGCACCCCTCCACTTT. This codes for CASSEGLAPLHF.

CDR3 in amino acids: CASSFSGGAGETQYF. The CDR3 coding sequence is TGTGCCAGCAGCTTTAGCGGGGGGGCGGGGGAGACCCAGTACTTC. V is TRBV5-4 and J is TRBJ2-5; 11 bases agree with TRBD2. From germline, CDR1 is SGHNT and CDR2 YYREEE (reference sequence). This CDR3 region has 15 residues. J was trimmed by 5 bases and V by 2 bases; bases with no gene match: 5.

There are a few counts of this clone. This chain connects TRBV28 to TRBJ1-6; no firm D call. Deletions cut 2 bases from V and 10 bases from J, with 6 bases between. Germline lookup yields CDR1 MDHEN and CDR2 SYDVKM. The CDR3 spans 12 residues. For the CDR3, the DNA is TGTGCCAGCAGTTTACCCAAATCACCCCTCCACTTT. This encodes CASSLPKSPLHF.

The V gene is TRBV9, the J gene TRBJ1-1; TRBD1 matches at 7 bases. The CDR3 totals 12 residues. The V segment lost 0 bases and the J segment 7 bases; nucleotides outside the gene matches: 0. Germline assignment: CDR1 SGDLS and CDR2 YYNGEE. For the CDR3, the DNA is TGTGCCAGCAGCGTAGGGACAGGTGAAGCTTTCTTT. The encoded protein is CASSVGTGEAFF.

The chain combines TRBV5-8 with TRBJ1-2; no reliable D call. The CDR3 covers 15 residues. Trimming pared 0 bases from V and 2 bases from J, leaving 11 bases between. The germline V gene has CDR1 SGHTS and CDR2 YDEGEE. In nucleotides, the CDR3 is TGTGCCAGCAGCTTGGTAGGGTTAGGAAACTATGGCTACACCTTC. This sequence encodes CASSLVGLGNYGYTF.

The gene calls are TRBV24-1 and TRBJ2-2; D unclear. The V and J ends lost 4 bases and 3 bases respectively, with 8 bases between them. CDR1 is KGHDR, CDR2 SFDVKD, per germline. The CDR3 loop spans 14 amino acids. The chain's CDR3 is CATSEVGYTGELFF. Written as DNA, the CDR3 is TGTGCCACCAGTGAGGTCGGATACACCGGGGAGCTGTTTTTT.

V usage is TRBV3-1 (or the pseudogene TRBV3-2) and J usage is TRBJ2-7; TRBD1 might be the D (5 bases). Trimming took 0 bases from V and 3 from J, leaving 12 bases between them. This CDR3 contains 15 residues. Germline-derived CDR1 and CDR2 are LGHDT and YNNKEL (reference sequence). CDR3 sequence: CASSQDWGRGYEQYF. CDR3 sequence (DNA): TGTGCCAGCAGCCAAGATTGGGGCAGAGGCTACGAGCAGTACTTC.

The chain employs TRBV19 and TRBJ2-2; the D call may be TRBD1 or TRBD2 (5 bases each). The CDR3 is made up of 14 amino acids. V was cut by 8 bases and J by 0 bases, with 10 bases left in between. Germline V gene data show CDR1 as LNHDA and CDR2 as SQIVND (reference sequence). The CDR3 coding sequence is TGTGCCAGTGCCGGGACGGCGAACACCGGGGAGCTGTTTTTT. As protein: CASAGTANTGELFF.

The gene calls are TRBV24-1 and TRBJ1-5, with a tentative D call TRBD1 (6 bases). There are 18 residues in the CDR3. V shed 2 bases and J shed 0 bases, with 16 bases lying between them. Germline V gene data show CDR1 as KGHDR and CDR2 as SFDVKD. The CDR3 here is CATSDSSRGGVSNQPQHF. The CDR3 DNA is TGTGCCACCAGTGATTCCTCCCGAGGGGGGGTTAGCAATCAGCCCCAGCATTTT.

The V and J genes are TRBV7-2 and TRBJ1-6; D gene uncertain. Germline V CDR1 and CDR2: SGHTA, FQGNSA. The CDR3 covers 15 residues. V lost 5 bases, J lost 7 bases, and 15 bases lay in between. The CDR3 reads CASSPPGGVNSPLHF. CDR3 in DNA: TGTGCCAGCAGCCCTCCAGGCGGGGTAAATTCACCCCTCCACTTT.

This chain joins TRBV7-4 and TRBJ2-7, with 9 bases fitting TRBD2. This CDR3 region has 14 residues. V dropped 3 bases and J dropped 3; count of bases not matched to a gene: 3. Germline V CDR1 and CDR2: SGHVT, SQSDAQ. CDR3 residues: CASSFKRGDYEQYF. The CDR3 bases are TGTGCCAGCAGCTTTAAGCGGGGGGACTACGAGCAGTACTTC. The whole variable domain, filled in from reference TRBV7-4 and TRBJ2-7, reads GAGVSQSPRYKVAKRGRDVALRCDSISGHVTLYWYRQTLGQGSEVLTYSQSDAQRDKSGRPSGRFSAERPERSVSTLKIQRTEQGDSAVYLCASSFKRGDYEQYFGPGTRLTVT.

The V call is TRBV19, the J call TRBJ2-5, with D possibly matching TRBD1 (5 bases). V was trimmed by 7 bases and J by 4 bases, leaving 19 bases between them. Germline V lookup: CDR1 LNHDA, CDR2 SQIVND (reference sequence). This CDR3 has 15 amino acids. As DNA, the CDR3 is TGTGCCAGTACCCAAGTAAGGGGCGCCGTAGAGACCCAGTACTTC. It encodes CASTQVRGAVETQYF.

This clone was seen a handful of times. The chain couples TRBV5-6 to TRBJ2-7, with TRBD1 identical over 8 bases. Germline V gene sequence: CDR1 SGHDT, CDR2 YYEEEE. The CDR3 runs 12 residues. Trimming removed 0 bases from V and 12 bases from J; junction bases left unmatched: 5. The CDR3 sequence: CASSLVTGGLYF. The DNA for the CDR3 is TGTGCCAGCAGCTTGGTAACAGGGGGTCTGTACTTC.